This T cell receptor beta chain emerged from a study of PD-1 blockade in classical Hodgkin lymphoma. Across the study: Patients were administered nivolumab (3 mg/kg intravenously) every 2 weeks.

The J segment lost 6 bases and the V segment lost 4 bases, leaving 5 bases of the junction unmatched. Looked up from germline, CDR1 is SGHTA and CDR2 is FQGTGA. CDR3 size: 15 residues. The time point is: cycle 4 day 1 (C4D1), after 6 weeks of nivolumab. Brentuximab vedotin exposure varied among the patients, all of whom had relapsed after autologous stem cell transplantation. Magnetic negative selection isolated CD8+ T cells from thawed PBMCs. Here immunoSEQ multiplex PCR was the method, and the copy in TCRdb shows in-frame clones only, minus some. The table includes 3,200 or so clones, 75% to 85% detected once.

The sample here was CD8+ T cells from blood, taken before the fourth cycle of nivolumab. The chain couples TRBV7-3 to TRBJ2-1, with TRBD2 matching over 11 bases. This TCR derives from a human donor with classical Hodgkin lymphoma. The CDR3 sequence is CASSYTSGSFNEQFF. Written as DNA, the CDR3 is TGTGCCAGCAGCTACACTAGCGGGAGTTTCAATGAGCAGTTCTTC.